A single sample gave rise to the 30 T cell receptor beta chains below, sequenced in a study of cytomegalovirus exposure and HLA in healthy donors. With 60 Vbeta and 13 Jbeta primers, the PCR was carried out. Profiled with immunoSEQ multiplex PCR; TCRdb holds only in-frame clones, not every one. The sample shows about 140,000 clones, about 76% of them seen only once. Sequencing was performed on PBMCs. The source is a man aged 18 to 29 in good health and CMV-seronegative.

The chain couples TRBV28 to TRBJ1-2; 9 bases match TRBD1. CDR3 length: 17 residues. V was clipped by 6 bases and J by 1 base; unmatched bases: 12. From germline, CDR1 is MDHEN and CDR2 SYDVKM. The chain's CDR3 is CASSPPGGTGYNYGYTF. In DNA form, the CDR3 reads TGTGCCAGCAGCCCCCCGGGCGGGACAGGGTATAACTATGGCTACACCTTC.

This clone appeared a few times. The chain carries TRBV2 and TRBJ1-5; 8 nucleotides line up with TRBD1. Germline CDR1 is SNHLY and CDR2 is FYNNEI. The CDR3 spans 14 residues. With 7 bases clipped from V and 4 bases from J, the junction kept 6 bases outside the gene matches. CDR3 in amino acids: CASIGQGWNQPQHF. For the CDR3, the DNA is TGTGCCAGCATAGGACAGGGTTGGAATCAGCCCCAGCATTTT.

CDR3 region: CARINKTASYEQYF. The CDR3 nucleotides are TGTGCAAGGATAAATAAGACAGCCTCCTACGAGCAGTACTTC. This chain connects TRBV12-5 to TRBJ2-7; possible D gene TRBD1, 5 bases. The CDR3 has 14 amino acids. Germline CDR1 LGHNT, CDR2 FRNRAP. Looking up the rest from reference TRBV12-5 and TRBJ2-7 gives the full variable domain: DARVTQTPRHKVTEMGQEVTMRCQPILGHNTVFWYRQTMMQGLELLAYFRNRAPLDDSGMPKDRFSAEMPDATLATLKIQPSEPRDSAVYFCARINKTASYEQYFGPGTRLTVT.

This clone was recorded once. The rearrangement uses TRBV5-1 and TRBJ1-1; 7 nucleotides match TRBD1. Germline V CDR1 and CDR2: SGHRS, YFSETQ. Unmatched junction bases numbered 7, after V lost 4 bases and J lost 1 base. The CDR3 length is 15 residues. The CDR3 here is CASSHQGDTNTEAFF. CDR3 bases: TGCGCCAGCAGCCATCAGGGGGACACGAACACTGAAGCTTTCTTT.

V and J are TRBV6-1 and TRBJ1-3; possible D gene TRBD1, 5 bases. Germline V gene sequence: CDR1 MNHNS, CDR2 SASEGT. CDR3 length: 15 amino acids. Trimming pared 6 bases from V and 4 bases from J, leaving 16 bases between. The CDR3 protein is CASSNGHHAGNTIYF. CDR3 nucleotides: TGTGCCAGCAGCAACGGACACCACGCCGGAAACACCATATATTTT.

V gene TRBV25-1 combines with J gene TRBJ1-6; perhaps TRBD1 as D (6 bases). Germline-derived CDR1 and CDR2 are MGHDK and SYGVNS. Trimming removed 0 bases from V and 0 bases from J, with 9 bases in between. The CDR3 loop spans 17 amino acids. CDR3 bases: TGTGCCAGCAGTGAATATGGCAGGGGCTCCTATAATTCACCCCTCCACTTT. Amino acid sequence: CASSEYGRGSYNSPLHF. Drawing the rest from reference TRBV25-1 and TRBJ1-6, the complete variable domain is EADIYQTPRYLVIGTGKKITLECSQTMGHDKMYWYQQDPGMELHLIHYSYGVNSTEKGDLSSESTVSRIRTEHFPLTLESARPSHTSQYLCASSEYGRGSYNSPLHFGNGTRLTVT.

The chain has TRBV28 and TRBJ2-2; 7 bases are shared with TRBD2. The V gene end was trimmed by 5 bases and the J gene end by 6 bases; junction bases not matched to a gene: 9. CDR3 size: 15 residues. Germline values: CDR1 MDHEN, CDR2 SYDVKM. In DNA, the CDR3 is TGTGCCAGCAGTGACGGACTAGTATCATCCGGGGAGCTGTTTTTT. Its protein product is CASSDGLVSSGELFF.

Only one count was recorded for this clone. CDR3 in amino acids: CASSHVDTPGAFF. The CDR3 region has the DNA TGTGCCAGCAGTCACGTCGACACCCCTGGAGCTTTCTTT. The genes are TRBV6-6 and TRBJ1-1; D gene unclear. The CDR3 spans 13 residues. Germline V gives CDR1 MNHNY, CDR2 SVGAGI (reference sequence). V was clipped by 5 bases and J by 10 bases, with 17 bases between them.

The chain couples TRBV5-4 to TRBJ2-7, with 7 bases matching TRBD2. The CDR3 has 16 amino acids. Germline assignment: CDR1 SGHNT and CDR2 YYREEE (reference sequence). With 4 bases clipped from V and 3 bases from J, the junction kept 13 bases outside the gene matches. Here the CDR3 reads CASSRLGGTKDYEQYF. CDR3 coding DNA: TGTGCCAGCAGCCGATTGGGGGGGACTAAGGACTACGAGCAGTACTTC. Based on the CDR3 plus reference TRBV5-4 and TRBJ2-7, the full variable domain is ETGVTQSPTHLIKTRGQQVTLRCSSQSGHNTVSWYQQALGQGPQFIFQYYREEENGRGNFPPRFSGLQFPNYSSELNVNALELDDSALYLCASSRLGGTKDYEQYFGPGTRLTVT.

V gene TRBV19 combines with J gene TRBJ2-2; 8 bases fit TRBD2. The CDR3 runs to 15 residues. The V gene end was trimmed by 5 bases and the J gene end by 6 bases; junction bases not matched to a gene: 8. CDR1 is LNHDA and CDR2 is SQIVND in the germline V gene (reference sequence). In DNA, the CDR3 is TGTGCCAGTAGTCGCGCGGGGGGCCCGTCCGGGGAGCTGTTTTTT. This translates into CASSRAGGPSGELFF. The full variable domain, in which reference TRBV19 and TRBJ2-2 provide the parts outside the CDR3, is DGGITQSPKYLFRKEGQNVTLSCEQNLNHDAMYWYRQDPGQGLRLIYYSQIVNDFQKGDIAEGYSVSREKKESFPLTVTSAQKNPTAFYLCASSRAGGPSGELFFGEGSRLTVL.

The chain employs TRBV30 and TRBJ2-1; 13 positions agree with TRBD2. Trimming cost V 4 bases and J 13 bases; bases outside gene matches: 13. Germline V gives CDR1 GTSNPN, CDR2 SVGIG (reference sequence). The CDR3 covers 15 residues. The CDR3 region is CAWTQRLAGGPKQFF. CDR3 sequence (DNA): TGTGCCTGGACTCAAAGACTAGCGGGAGGACCCAAACAGTTCTTC.

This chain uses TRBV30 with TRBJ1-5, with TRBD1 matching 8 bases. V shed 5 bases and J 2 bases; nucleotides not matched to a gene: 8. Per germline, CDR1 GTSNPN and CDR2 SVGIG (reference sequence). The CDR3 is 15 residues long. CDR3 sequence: CAWASRGRGNQPQHF. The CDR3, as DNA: TGTGCCTGGGCTTCCAGGGGGCGCGGCAATCAGCCCCAGCATTTT.

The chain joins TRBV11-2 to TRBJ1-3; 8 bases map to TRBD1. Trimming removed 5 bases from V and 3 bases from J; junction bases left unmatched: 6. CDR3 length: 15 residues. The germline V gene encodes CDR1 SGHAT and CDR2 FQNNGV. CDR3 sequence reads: CASSPGTGGGNTIYF. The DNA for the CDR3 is TGTGCCAGCAGCCCAGGGACAGGAGGTGGAAACACCATATATTTT.

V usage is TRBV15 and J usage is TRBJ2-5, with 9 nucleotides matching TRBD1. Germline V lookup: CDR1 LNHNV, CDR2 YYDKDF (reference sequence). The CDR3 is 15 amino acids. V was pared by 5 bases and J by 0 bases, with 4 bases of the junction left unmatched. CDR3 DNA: TGTGCCACCAGCCGGACAGGGGAAAACCAAGAGACCCAGTACTTC. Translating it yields CATSRTGENQETQYF.

The CDR3 region has the DNA TGTGCCAGTAGTATGCCGGGACAGGTAGACTATGGCTACACCTTC. Amino acids: CASSMPGQVDYGYTF. The rearrangement joins TRBV19 to TRBJ1-2, with 8 bases matching TRBD1. The germline CDR1 and CDR2 sequences are LNHDA and SQIVND (reference sequence). Losses at the gene ends were 3 bases for V and 3 bases for J; bases not matched to a gene: 6. The CDR3 runs to 15 residues.

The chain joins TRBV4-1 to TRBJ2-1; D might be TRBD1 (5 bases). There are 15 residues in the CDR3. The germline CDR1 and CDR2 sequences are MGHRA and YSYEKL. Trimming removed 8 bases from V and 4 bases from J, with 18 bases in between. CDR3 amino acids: CASGLTGELYNEQFF. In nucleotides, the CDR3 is TGCGCCAGCGGCTTAACAGGAGAATTGTACAATGAGCAGTTCTTC.

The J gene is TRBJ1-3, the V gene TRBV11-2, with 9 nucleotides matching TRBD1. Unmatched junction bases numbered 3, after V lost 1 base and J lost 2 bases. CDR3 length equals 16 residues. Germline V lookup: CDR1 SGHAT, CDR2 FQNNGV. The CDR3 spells CASSLATGGTGNTIYF. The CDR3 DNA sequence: TGTGCCAGCAGCTTAGCAACAGGGGGCACTGGAAACACCATATATTTT.

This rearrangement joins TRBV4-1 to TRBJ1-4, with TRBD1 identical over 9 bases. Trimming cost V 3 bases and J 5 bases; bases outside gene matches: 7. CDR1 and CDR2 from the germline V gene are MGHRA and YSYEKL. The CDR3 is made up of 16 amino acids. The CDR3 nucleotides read TGCGCCAGCAGCCATAGGACAGGGGCGACCAATGAAAAACTGTTTTTT. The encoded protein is CASSHRTGATNEKLFF.

CDR3 residues: CASSSYGQEKTGANVLTF. CDR3 bases: TGTGCCAGTAGTTCGTACGGACAGGAAAAGACTGGGGCCAACGTCCTGACTTTC. J is TRBJ2-6 and V is TRBV19; 7 bases are shared with TRBD1. Germline assignment: CDR1 LNHDA and CDR2 SQIVND (reference sequence). The J segment lost 2 bases and the V segment lost 5 bases, leaving 12 bases of the junction unmatched. CDR3 length equals 18 residues.

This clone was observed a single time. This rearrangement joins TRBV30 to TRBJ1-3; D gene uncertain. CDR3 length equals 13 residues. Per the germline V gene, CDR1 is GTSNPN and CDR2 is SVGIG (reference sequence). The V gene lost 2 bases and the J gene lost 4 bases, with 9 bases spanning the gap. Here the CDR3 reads CAWSNAGGNTIYF. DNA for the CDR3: TGTGCCTGGAGTAATGCGGGAGGAAACACCATATATTTT. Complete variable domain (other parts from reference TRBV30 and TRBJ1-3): SQTIHQWPATLVQPVGSPLSLECTVEGTSNPNLYWYRQAAGRGLQLLFYSVGIGQISSEVPQNLSASRPQDRQFILSSKKLLLSDSGFYLCAWSNAGGNTIYFGEGSWLTVV.

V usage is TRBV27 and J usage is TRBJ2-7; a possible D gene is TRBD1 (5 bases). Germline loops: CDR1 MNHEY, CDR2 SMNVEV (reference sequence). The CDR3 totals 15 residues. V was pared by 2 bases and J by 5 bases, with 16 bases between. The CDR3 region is CASSLRGQATDEQYF. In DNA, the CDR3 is TGTGCCAGCAGTTTAAGGGGCCAGGCCACGGACGAGCAGTACTTC.

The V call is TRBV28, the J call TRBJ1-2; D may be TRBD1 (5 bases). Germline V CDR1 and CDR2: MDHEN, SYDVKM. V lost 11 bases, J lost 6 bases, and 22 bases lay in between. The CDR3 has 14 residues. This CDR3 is CAGTGPNTPNGYTF. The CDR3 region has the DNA TGTGCCGGCACAGGCCCGAACACTCCTAATGGCTACACCTTC.

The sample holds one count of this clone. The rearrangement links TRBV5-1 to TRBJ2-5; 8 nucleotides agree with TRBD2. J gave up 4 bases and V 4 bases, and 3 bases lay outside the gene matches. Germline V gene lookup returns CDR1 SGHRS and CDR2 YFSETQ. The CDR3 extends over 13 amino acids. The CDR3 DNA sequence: TGCGCCAGCAGCCACGGGGGGGGAGAGACCCAGTACTTC. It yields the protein CASSHGGGETQYF.

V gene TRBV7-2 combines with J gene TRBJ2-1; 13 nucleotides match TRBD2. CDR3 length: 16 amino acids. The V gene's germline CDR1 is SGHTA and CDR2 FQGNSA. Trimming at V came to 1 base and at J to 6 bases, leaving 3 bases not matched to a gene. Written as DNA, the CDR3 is TGTGCCAGCAGCTTAGAAACTAGCGGGAGGGGCAATGAGCAGTTCTTC. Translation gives CASSLETSGRGNEQFF.

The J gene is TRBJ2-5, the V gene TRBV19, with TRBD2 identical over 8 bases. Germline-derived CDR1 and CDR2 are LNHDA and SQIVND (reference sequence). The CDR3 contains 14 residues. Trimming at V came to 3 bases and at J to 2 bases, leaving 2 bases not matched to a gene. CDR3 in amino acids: CASSMTSVQETQYF. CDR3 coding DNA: TGTGCCAGTAGTATGACTAGCGTGCAAGAGACCCAGTACTTC.

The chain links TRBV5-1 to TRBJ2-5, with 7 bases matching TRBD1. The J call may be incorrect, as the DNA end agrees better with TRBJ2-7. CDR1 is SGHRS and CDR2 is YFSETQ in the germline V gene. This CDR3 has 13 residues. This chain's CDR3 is CASSLTGVYEQYF. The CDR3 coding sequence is TGCGCCAGCAGCTTAACAGGGGTCTACGAGCAGTACTTC.

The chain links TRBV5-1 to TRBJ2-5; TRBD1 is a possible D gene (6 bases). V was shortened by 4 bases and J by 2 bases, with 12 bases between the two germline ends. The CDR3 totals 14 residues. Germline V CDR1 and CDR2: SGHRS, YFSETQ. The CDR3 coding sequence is TGCGCCAGCAGCCGTCCGACAGGTCAAGAGACCCAGTACTTC. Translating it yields CASSRPTGQETQYF.

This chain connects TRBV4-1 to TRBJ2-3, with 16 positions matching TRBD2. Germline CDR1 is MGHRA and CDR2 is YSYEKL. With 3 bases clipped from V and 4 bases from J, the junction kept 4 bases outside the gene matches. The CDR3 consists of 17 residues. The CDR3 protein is CASSQGTSGRASDTQYF. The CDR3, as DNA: TGCGCCAGCAGCCAGGGGACTAGCGGGAGGGCCTCAGATACGCAGTATTTT.

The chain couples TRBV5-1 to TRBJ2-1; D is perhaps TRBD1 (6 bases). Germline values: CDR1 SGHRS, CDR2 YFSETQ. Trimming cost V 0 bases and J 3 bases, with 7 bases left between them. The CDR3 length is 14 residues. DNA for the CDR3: TGCGCCAGCAGCTTGGGAGGGGGCTACAATGAGCAGTTCTTC. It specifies CASSLGGGYNEQFF.

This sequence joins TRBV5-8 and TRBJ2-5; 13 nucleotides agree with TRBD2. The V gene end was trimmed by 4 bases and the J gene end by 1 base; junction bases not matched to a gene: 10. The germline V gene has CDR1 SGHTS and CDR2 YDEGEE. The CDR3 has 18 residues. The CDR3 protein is CASSPGTSGVTLQETQYF. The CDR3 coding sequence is TGTGCCAGCAGCCCGGGGACTAGCGGGGTAACTCTCCAAGAGACCCAGTACTTC.